Below, 19 T cell receptor beta chains from the same sample are listed, as sequenced in a study of T-cell memory formation after mild COVID-19. TCRdb processed the 5' RACE reads anew with MiXCR; each CDR3 protein has one entry. The data show just over 400,000 distinct CDR3 sequences, about a quarter seen once. Material for sequencing was PBMCs or a T cell subset sorted from them (not recorded which). Receptors originate from an adult woman who had mild COVID-19 (a few samples of this study predate the infection). Cell type and time point are not known.

The rearrangement joins TRBV7-9 to TRBJ2-1; D call uncertain. Per the germline V gene, CDR1 is SEHNR and CDR2 is FQNEAQ (reference sequence). The CDR3 runs to 16 residues. V was pared by 1 base and J by 0 bases, with 10 bases between. For the CDR3, the DNA is TGTGCCAGCAGCTTAGGCGTCCAGAGCTCCTACAATGAGCAGTTCTTC. It yields the protein CASSLGVQSSYNEQFF.

This rearrangement joins TRBV5-4 to TRBJ1-1; 9 bases are shared with TRBD1. The CDR3 runs to 13 residues. The germline V gene has CDR1 SGHNT and CDR2 YYREEE (reference sequence). Trimming removed 4 bases from V and 6 bases from J; junction bases left unmatched: 4. The CDR3 DNA is TGTGCCAGCAGCGGGACAGGGCTGTCTGAAGCTTTCTTT. It encodes CASSGTGLSEAFF.

The chain employs TRBV7-8 and TRBJ2-7, with 14 bases lining up with TRBD2. J gave up 5 bases and V 5 bases, and 5 bases lay outside the gene matches. The CDR3 loop spans 15 amino acids. CDR1 and CDR2 (germline): SGHVS, FQNEAQ. The CDR3 loop is CASSQGTSGSHEQYF. CDR3 in DNA: TGTGCCAGCAGCCAAGGGACTAGCGGGAGCCACGAGCAGTACTTC.

This clonotype came up a few times. The chain combines TRBV7-2 with TRBJ1-2; D ambiguous. The CDR3 runs 15 residues. V lost 2 bases, J lost 4 bases, and 14 bases lay in between. Germline lookup yields CDR1 SGHTA and CDR2 FQGNSA. CDR3 amino acids: CASSLRRSESYGYTF. CDR3 sequence (DNA): TGTGCCAGCAGCTTAAGGAGGTCAGAATCCTATGGCTACACCTTC.

The chain carries TRBV5-1 and TRBJ2-3, with D perhaps TRBD1 or TRBD2 (5 bases each). The CDR3 totals 14 residues. CDR1 SGHRS and CDR2 YFSETQ come from the germline V gene. V lost 3 bases to trimming and J lost 3 bases, with 11 bases between them. The CDR3 loop reads CASSSGTETDTQYF. In DNA form, the CDR3 reads TGCGCCAGCAGCTCCGGGACGGAGACAGATACGCAGTATTTT.

This clonotype was observed once. V gene TRBV7-9 combines with J gene TRBJ1-1; a weak D match, TRBD1 (5 bases). V was trimmed by 3 bases and J by 7 bases, leaving 9 bases between them. This CDR3 is built from 12 residues. Looked up from germline, CDR1 is SEHNR and CDR2 is FQNEAQ (reference sequence). The CDR3 nucleotides are TGTGCCAGCAGCTTCGTCGACAGTGAAGCTTTCTTT. Protein product: CASSFVDSEAFF.

This chain connects TRBV20-1 to TRBJ2-7; TRBD1 matches 9 bases. The CDR3 consists of 14 residues. J was trimmed by 1 base and V by 3 bases; bases with no gene match: 4. Germline loops: CDR1 DFQATT, CDR2 SNEGSKA (reference sequence). The CDR3 region has the DNA TGCAGTGCTAGGGGGACAGGGACATCCTACGAGCAGTACTTC. Translating it yields CSARGTGTSYEQYF.

This clonotype turned up a few times. The chain combines TRBV5-1 with TRBJ1-2; D is possibly TRBD1 (5 bases). V lost 4 bases and J 2 bases, leaving 18 bases between the germline ends. Germline-derived CDR1 and CDR2 are SGHRS and YFSETQ. There are 16 residues in the CDR3. DNA of the CDR3: TGCGCCAGCAGCCCGGGGGATGGACCCAGGAACTATGGCTACACCTTC. This translates into CASSPGDGPRNYGYTF.

This clonotype was seen a handful of times. V gene TRBV7-9 combines with J gene TRBJ1-1; D call uncertain. V was trimmed by 3 bases and J by 11 bases, leaving 16 bases between them. Germline CDR1 is SEHNR and CDR2 is FQNEAQ (reference sequence). This CDR3 is built from 13 residues. This CDR3 is CASSFPGSKAAFF. For the CDR3, the DNA is TGTGCCAGCAGCTTCCCGGGGTCAAAGGCGGCTTTCTTT.

The chain joins TRBV19 to TRBJ2-5; the D call may be TRBD1 or TRBD2 (5 bases each). The germline V gene encodes CDR1 LNHDA and CDR2 SQIVND (reference sequence). There are 16 residues in the CDR3. V dropped 1 base and J dropped 5 bases, with 17 bases sitting between them. Here the CDR3 DNA reads TGTGCCAGTAGTATAGCCTGGGGGACCTGGGACGAGACCCAGTACTTC. As protein: CASSIAWGTWDETQYF.

This clonotype was picked up a small number of times. This chain joins TRBV9 and TRBJ2-3; D perhaps matches TRBD2 (6 bases). V dropped 0 bases and J dropped 1 base, with 12 bases sitting between them. CDR3 length equals 16 residues. Germline loops: CDR1 SGDLS, CDR2 YYNGEE. The DNA for the CDR3 is TGTGCCAGCAGCGTAGGCGGGACTTCAGGCACAGATACGCAGTATTTT. Amino acids: CASSVGGTSGTDTQYF. Supplemented by reference TRBV9 and TRBJ2-3, the full variable domain reads DSGVTQTPKHLITATGQRVTLRCSPRSGDLSVYWYQQSLDQGLQFLIQYYNGEERAKGNILERFSAQQFPDLHSELNLSSLELGDSALYFCASSVGGTSGTDTQYFGPGTRLTVL.

The J gene is TRBJ2-7, the V gene TRBV12-3 or TRBV12-4, with a weak D call TRBD1 (5 bases). V lost 4 bases, J lost 2 bases, and 9 bases lay in between. CDR3 length equals 13 residues. This CDR3 is CASSSGLAYEQYF. The CDR3 DNA is TGTGCCAGCAGTTCAGGGTTAGCCTACGAGCAGTACTTC.

This clonotype was observed many times. V usage is TRBV7-8 and J usage is TRBJ2-7, with D unclear. Germline CDR1 reads SGHVS; CDR2 reads FQNEAQ. The CDR3 is 12 residues long. Trimming stripped 2 bases from V and 3 bases from J, with 5 bases between. The CDR3 region is CASSLSGYEQYF. In nucleotides, the CDR3 is TGTGCCAGCAGCTTATCCGGCTACGAGCAGTACTTC.

The rearrangement uses TRBV4-3 and TRBJ2-7, with TRBD2 identical over 10 bases. The CDR3 has 15 amino acids. Germline values: CDR1 LGHNA, CDR2 YSLEER. V gave up 5 bases and J gave up 0 bases; unmatched junction bases: 4. In DNA, the CDR3 is TGCGCCAGCAGCATAACTAGCGGGGTCTCCTACGAGCAGTACTTC. This encodes CASSITSGVSYEQYF.

This clonotype was picked up a small number of times. The V and J genes are TRBV6-1 and TRBJ2-3; the D gene could be TRBD1 or TRBD2 (5 bases each). Trimming left V 6 bases short and J 5 bases short, with 15 bases between. CDR3 size: 14 residues. Germline CDR1 is MNHNS and CDR2 is SASEGT. CDR3 sequence: CASRPTGHIDTQYF. The CDR3 bases are TGTGCCAGCAGACCAACGGGGCACATAGATACGCAGTATTTT.

This clonotype was seen a handful of times. This chain joins TRBV6-5 and TRBJ1-1; D not resolved. The CDR3 sequence is 14 residues long. V was pared by 2 bases and J by 9 bases, with 16 bases between. Germline-derived CDR1 and CDR2 are MNHEY and SVGAGI. CDR3 DNA sequence: TGTGCCAGCAGTTACGCGGCGGACTCCGTGAAAGCTTTCTTT. Translation gives CASSYAADSVKAFF.

This rearrangement joins TRBV12-3 or TRBV12-4 to TRBJ2-3; D call uncertain. The CDR3 covers 13 residues. V was cut by 6 bases and J by 1 base, with 8 bases left in between. This CDR3 reads CASRSFGTDTQYF. The CDR3 DNA follows: TGTGCCAGCAGGTCCTTTGGCACAGATACGCAGTATTTT.

This clonotype was recorded a few times. V usage is TRBV18 and J usage is TRBJ2-6, with TRBD1 matching over 8 bases. The CDR3 covers 17 residues. Unmatched junction bases numbered 4, after V lost 3 bases and J lost 0 bases. Germline V gene sequence: CDR1 KGHSH, CDR2 LQKENI. DNA of the CDR3: TGTGCCAGCTCACCCAACAGGGGGAGCTCTGGGGCCAACGTCCTGACTTTC. Residues: CASSPNRGSSGANVLTF.

V gene TRBV29-1 combines with J gene TRBJ2-5; 7 nucleotides match TRBD1. The length of the CDR3 is 13 residues. From germline, CDR1 is SQVTM and CDR2 ANQGSEA. J was trimmed by 7 bases and V by 2 bases; bases with no gene match: 7. CDR3 DNA sequence: TGCAGCGTTGAAAAGACAGGGCGAGGGACCCAGTACTTC. It encodes CSVEKTGRGTQYF.